These T cell receptor beta chains were read from a single sample in a study of cytomegalovirus exposure and HLA in healthy donors. The protocol was immunoSEQ multiplex PCR, while the TCRdb copy is restricted to in-frame clones and leaves out a portion. The table has about 140,000 clones, roughly 75% seen once. The source material was PBMCs. Every receptor here comes from a middle-aged man in good health and CMV-seropositive. Each CDR3 is given with its conserved first and last residue. Each record gives: D gene, J gene, V gene, clone size, CDR3 protein, CDR3 DNA. D genes are given only for firm matches. Some rows have no size entry. The others give once, few or many, or a class for an expanded clone.

d_call: TRBD1
j_call: TRBJ1-2
v_call: TRBV9
clone_size: .
cdr3_aa: CASSPPGGTQVMVGYTF
cdr3_nt: TGTGCCAGCAGCCCCCCAGGGGGCACCCAGGTGATGGTTGGCTACACCTTC

d_call: TRBD1
j_call: TRBJ2-7
v_call: TRBV6-5
clone_size: .
cdr3_aa: CASSYPGTGGREQYF
cdr3_nt: TGTGCCAGCAGTTACCCCGGGACAGGGGGCCGCGAGCAGTACTTC

d_call: .
j_call: TRBJ1-6
v_call: TRBV19
clone_size: once
cdr3_aa: CASSPSTGYIPLHF
cdr3_nt: TGTGCCAGTAGTCCCAGTACAGGGTATATACCCCTCCACTTT

d_call: .
j_call: TRBJ2-4
v_call: TRBV29-1
clone_size: .
cdr3_aa: CSVAPHRNGDIQYF
cdr3_nt: TGCAGCGTTGCCCCTCACAGGAATGGGGACATTCAGTACTTC

d_call: .
j_call: TRBJ2-5
v_call: TRBV18
clone_size: once
cdr3_aa: CASSPGGGETQYF
cdr3_nt: TGTGCCAGCTCACCAGGGGGCGGGGAGACCCAGTACTTC

d_call: .
j_call: TRBJ1-3
v_call: TRBV28
clone_size: .
cdr3_aa: CAISAEGSGNTIYF
cdr3_nt: TGTGCCATCTCAGCGGAAGGTTCAGGAAACACCATATATTTT

d_call: TRBD1
j_call: TRBJ1-1
v_call: TRBV2
clone_size: .
cdr3_aa: CASSEVGTVEAFF
cdr3_nt: TGTGCCAGCAGTGAAGTCGGGACAGTTGAAGCTTTCTTT

d_call: .
j_call: TRBJ2-3
v_call: TRBV6-5
clone_size: .
cdr3_aa: CASSYATGTTDTQYF
cdr3_nt: TGTGCCAGCAGTTACGCGACGGGAACCACAGATACGCAGTATTTT

d_call: TRBD2
j_call: TRBJ2-3
v_call: TRBV7-3
clone_size: .
cdr3_aa: CASSLTSWSTDTQYF
cdr3_nt: TGTGCCAGCAGCTTGACTAGCTGGAGCACAGATACGCAGTATTTT

d_call: .
j_call: TRBJ2-3
v_call: TRBV6-4
clone_size: .
cdr3_aa: CASSEQGGTDTQYF
cdr3_nt: TGTGCCAGCAGTGAACAGGGCGGCACAGATACGCAGTATTTT

d_call: .
j_call: TRBJ2-5
v_call: TRBV12-2
clone_size: many
cdr3_aa: CASRLLDVTSRETGQETQYF
cdr3_nt: TGTGCAAGTCGCCTCCTCGACGTAACGTCCCGGGAAACGGGGCAAGAGACCCAGTACTTC

d_call: .
j_call: TRBJ2-7
v_call: TRBV7-2
clone_size: few
cdr3_aa: CASSSGQRYEQYF
cdr3_nt: TGTGCCAGCAGCTCAGGACAACGCTACGAGCAGTACTTC

d_call: TRBD2
j_call: TRBJ2-1
v_call: TRBV7-3
clone_size: .
cdr3_aa: CASSLTSGSVDNEQFF
cdr3_nt: TGTGCCAGCAGCTTGACAAGCGGGAGTGTAGACAATGAGCAGTTCTTC

d_call: .
j_call: TRBJ1-1
v_call: TRBV9
clone_size: .
cdr3_aa: CASSGELTGMNTEAFF
cdr3_nt: TGTGCCAGCAGCGGGGAGCTTACAGGGATGAACACTGAAGCTTTCTTT

d_call: .
j_call: TRBJ2-3
v_call: TRBV11-2
clone_size: few
cdr3_aa: CASSAMTASTDTQYF
cdr3_nt: TGTGCCAGCAGCGCCATGACAGCTAGCACAGATACGCAGTATTTT

d_call: .
j_call: TRBJ1-1
v_call: TRBV29-1
clone_size: .
cdr3_aa: CSVEHARVYGTEAFF
cdr3_nt: TGCAGCGTTGAACATGCCAGGGTTTATGGCACTGAAGCTTTCTTT

d_call: .
j_call: TRBJ2-1
v_call: TRBV13
clone_size: .
cdr3_aa: CASSLALTGEQFF
cdr3_nt: TGTGCCAGCAGCTTAGCCCTTACAGGGGAGCAGTTCTTC

d_call: TRBD1
j_call: TRBJ2-2
v_call: TRBV6-6
clone_size: few
cdr3_aa: CASSLQGTNTGELFF
cdr3_nt: TGTGCCAGCAGTTTACAGGGGACGAACACCGGGGAGCTGTTTTTT

d_call: .
j_call: TRBJ1-1
v_call: TRBV6-5
clone_size: .
cdr3_aa: CASSYSGGYMNTEAFF
cdr3_nt: TGTGCCAGCAGTTACAGCGGGGGCTACATGAACACTGAAGCTTTCTTT

d_call: TRBD2
j_call: TRBJ2-7
v_call: TRBV5-4
clone_size: .
cdr3_aa: CASSLAGGGRAAYEQYF
cdr3_nt: TGTGCCAGCAGCTTGGCCGGGGGCGGGAGGGCCGCCTACGAGCAGTACTTC

d_call: .
j_call: TRBJ2-1
v_call: TRBV7-9
clone_size: .
cdr3_aa: CASSPVTHNEQFF
cdr3_nt: TGTGCCAGCAGCCCGGTGACTCACAATGAGCAGTTCTTC

d_call: TRBD1
j_call: TRBJ1-1
v_call: TRBV2
clone_size: .
cdr3_aa: CASRVSGQSHTEAFF
cdr3_nt: TGTGCCAGCAGGGTTTCGGGACAGTCCCACACTGAAGCTTTCTTT

d_call: .
j_call: TRBJ1-2
v_call: TRBV12-5
clone_size: .
cdr3_aa: CASGSGNRDKNHGYTF
cdr3_nt: TGTGCTAGTGGTTCAGGGAACCGGGACAAAAACCATGGCTACACCTTC

d_call: .
j_call: TRBJ1-4
v_call: TRBV6-1
clone_size: few
cdr3_aa: CASSAVGSINEKLFF
cdr3_nt: TGTGCCAGCAGTGCGGTCGGGTCGATTAACGAAAAACTGTTTTTT

d_call: .
j_call: TRBJ1-2
v_call: TRBV29-1
clone_size: .
cdr3_aa: CSVDLSGYTF
cdr3_nt: TGCAGCGTTGACTTGAGTGGCTACACCTTC

d_call: TRBD1
j_call: TRBJ2-3
v_call: TRBV6-5
clone_size: .
cdr3_aa: CASIKGAGGEDTQYF
cdr3_nt: TGTGCCAGCATTAAGGGGGCAGGGGGCGAGGATACGCAGTATTTT

d_call: .
j_call: TRBJ1-2
v_call: TRBV19
clone_size: .
cdr3_aa: CASSITGHLDGYTF
cdr3_nt: TGTGCCAGTAGTATAACTGGGCATCTTGATGGCTACACCTTC

d_call: .
j_call: TRBJ2-2
v_call: TRBV4-3
clone_size: .
cdr3_aa: CASSQERSRTINTGELFF
cdr3_nt: TGCGCCAGCAGCCAAGAGAGAAGCAGGACAATTAACACCGGGGAGCTGTTTTTT

d_call: TRBD2
j_call: TRBJ2-3
v_call: TRBV11-3
clone_size: .
cdr3_aa: CASSPGSGVTDTQYF
cdr3_nt: TGTGCCAGCAGCCCCGGAAGCGGGGTGACAGATACGCAGTATTTT

d_call: TRBD1
j_call: TRBJ1-4
v_call: TRBV10-3
clone_size: once
cdr3_aa: CASQTGGGEKLFF
cdr3_nt: TGTGCCAGCCAGACAGGGGGGGGTGAAAAACTGTTTTTT

d_call: TRBD1
j_call: TRBJ1-2
v_call: TRBV27
clone_size: few
cdr3_aa: CASSSWTGSHYGYTF
cdr3_nt: TGTGCCAGCAGTTCATGGACAGGATCCCACTATGGCTACACCTTC

d_call: TRBD1
j_call: TRBJ2-2
v_call: TRBV10-2
clone_size: .
cdr3_aa: CASNPTGTGDTGELFF
cdr3_nt: TGCGCCAGCAATCCGACCGGGACAGGGGACACCGGGGAGCTGTTTTTT

d_call: TRBD1
j_call: TRBJ2-7
v_call: TRBV6-6
clone_size: .
cdr3_aa: CASSSRTGGYEQYF
cdr3_nt: TGTGCCAGCAGTTCCCGGACAGGGGGCTACGAGCAGTACTTC

d_call: TRBD1
j_call: TRBJ1-5
v_call: TRBV5-1
clone_size: .
cdr3_aa: CASSRQGGDNQPQHF
cdr3_nt: TGCGCCAGCAGCCGACAGGGGGGAGACAATCAGCCCCAGCATTTT

d_call: TRBD1
j_call: TRBJ1-1
v_call: TRBV6-5
clone_size: once
cdr3_aa: CASSPDRGQNTEAFF
cdr3_nt: TGTGCCAGCAGTCCTGACAGGGGCCAAAACACTGAAGCTTTCTTT

d_call: TRBD2
j_call: TRBJ2-7
v_call: TRBV7-2
clone_size: .
cdr3_aa: CASSLMGGELTGEQYF
cdr3_nt: TGTGCCAGCAGCTTAATGGGGGGGGAATTGACGGGCGAGCAGTACTTC

d_call: TRBD1
j_call: TRBJ1-5
v_call: TRBV18
clone_size: .
cdr3_aa: CASSPDRDQPQHF
cdr3_nt: TGTGCCAGCTCACCCGACAGGGACCAGCCCCAGCATTTT